The source of this T cell receptor (beta chain) is a study of cytomegalovirus exposure and HLA in healthy donors. In regard to this clone: Its specificity is unknown. Relative to the germline gene, one junction end is altered; a read error may explain this.

Assay: immunoSEQ multiplex PCR; the TCRdb copy retains only in-frame clones and omits some. The sample includes about 260,000 clones, about 90% of them seen just once. Broader study findings: Subsequent analysis found a tendency for first-cohort TCR clusters to co-occur within the 95 to 150 validation repertoires.

CDR1 is SGHRS and CDR2 is YFSETQ in the germline V gene. The CDR3 totals 14 residues. The clonotype was recovered from a woman in her twenties or thirties in good health and CMV-seronegative. Material for sequencing was PBMCs. The V and J genes are TRBV5-1 and TRBJ2-2, with D possibly TRBD2 on 5 matching bases. The CDR3 here is CASSLAGNPGELFF. The CDR3 coding sequence is TGCGCCAGCAGCTTGGCGGGGAACCCCGGGGAGCTGTTTTTT.